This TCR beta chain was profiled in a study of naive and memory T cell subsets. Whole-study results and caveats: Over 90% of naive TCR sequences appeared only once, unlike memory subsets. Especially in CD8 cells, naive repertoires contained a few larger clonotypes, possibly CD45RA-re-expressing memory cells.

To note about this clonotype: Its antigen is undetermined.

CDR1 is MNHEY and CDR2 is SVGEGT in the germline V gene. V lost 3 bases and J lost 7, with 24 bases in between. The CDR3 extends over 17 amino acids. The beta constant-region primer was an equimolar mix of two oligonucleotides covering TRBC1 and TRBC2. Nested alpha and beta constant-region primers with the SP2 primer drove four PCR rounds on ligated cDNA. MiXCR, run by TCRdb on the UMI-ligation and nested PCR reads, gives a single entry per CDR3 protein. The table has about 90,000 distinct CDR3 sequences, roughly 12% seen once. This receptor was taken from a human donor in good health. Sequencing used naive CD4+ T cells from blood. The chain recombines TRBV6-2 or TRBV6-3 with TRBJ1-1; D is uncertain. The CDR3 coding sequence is TGTGCCAGCAGTTATCTTGAAAAATCCCTGAGGGCTGTTGAAGCTTTCTTT. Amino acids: CASSYLEKSLRAVEAFF.